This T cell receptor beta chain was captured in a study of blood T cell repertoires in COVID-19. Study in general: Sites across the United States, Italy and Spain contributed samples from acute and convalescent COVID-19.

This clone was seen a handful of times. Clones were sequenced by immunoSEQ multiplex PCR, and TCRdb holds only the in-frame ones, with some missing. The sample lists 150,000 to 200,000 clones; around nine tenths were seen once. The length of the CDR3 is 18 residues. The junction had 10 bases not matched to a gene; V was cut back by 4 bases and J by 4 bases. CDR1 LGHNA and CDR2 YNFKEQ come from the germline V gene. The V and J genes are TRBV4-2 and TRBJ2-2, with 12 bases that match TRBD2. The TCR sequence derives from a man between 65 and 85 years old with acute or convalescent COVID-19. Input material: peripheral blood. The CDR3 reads CASSPQSTSGGLTGELFF. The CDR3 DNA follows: TGTGCCAGCAGCCCCCAATCAACTAGCGGGGGGCTCACCGGGGAGCTGTTTTTT.